This is a list of T cell receptor beta chains from one sample in a study of PD-1 blockade in mismatch repair-deficient tumors. Sequenced by immunoSEQ multiplex PCR; TCRdb stores in-frame clones only, minus some. The table includes more than 20,000 clones, just under 85% detected once. This sample comprised peripheral blood, obtained 2 weeks after starting pembrolizumab. The receptor set was obtained from an adult with mismatch repair-deficient cancer. The CDR3 runs from the conserved cysteine through the conserved F or W. A D gene is named only where the DNA matches it firmly. Clone size is shown for a subset of rows, as once, few, many or a class of expanded clone.

j_gene,len,d_gene,v_gene,abundance,CDR3nt,CDR3aa
TRBJ2-5,14,.,TRBV5-4,.,TGTGCCAGCAGCTCCGCTCGGGACCGGGAGACCCAGTACTTC,CASSSARDRETQYF
TRBJ2-2,15,TRBD2,TRBV5-1,.,TGCGCCAGCAGCGCAGCGGGAGCTGGGACCGGGGAGCTGTTTTTT,CASSAAGAGTGELFF
TRBJ1-4,14,TRBD1,TRBV19,once,TGTGCCAGTAGTCTAGGGACAGTTTATGAAAAACTGTTTTTT,CASSLGTVYEKLFF
TRBJ2-7,18,.,TRBV7-9,.,TGTGCCAGCAGCTCCCCCGCAGGGTTGGGACCAGCTGGAATCGAGCAGTACTTC,CASSSPAGLGPAGIEQYF
TRBJ2-7,11,.,TRBV2,.,TGTGCCAGCAGGGTCACTCAGGAGCAGTACTTC,CASRVTQEQYF
TRBJ2-3,16,TRBD2,TRBV5-1,.,TGCGCCAGCAGCTTGGAAACTAGCGGGAGCACAGATACGCAGTATTTT,CASSLETSGSTDTQYF
TRBJ1-1,15,.,TRBV4-1,.,TGCGCCAGCAGCCAAGGTGACAGACCGAACACTGAAGCTTTCTTT,CASSQGDRPNTEAFF
TRBJ1-1,14,.,TRBV6-6,.,TGTGCCAGCAGTTACTCGGACCTGGGGACTGAAGCTTTCTTT,CASSYSDLGTEAFF
TRBJ2-2,15,.,TRBV5-5,.,TGTGCCAGCAGCTTTGGGACATGGGACACCGGGGAGCTGTTTTTT,CASSFGTWDTGELFF
TRBJ2-2,11,.,TRBV29-1,.,TGCAGCGTTGGGCGGGCCGGGGAGCTGTTTTTT,CSVGRAGELFF
TRBJ1-5,17,.,TRBV12-2,.,TGTGCAAGTCGCTTAGGGAGGAGGATACCTTGGGATCAGCCCCAGCATTTT,CASRLGRRIPWDQPQHF
TRBJ2-7,14,.,TRBV7-8,.,TGTGCCAGCAGCCCCGGGCGCGGGGTGTACGAGCAGTACTTC,CASSPGRGVYEQYF
TRBJ2-5,14,.,TRBV14,once,TGTGCCAGCAGCCAAGTTCAGGGATGGGAGACCCAGTACTTC,CASSQVQGWETQYF
TRBJ2-5,11,.,TRBV28,once,TGTGCCAGCAGCCGAGGGCTGGACCAGTACTTC,CASSRGLDQYF
TRBJ1-5,16,.,TRBV15,.,TGTGCCACCAGCAGAGGGCCGGGGGCCGCAAATCAGCCCCAGCATTTT,CATSRGPGAANQPQHF
TRBJ2-3,10,.,TRBV30,.,TGTGCCTGGGCGAGAGATACGCAGTATTTT,CAWARDTQYF
TRBJ2-2,15,TRBD2,TRBV27,.,TGTGCCAGCACTTGGCGGGGGAGTGACACCGGGGAGCTGTTTTTT,CASTWRGSDTGELFF
TRBJ2-7,14,.,TRBV18,.,TGTGCCAGCTCACCCTTTGGGGATACCTACGAGCAGTACTTC,CASSPFGDTYEQYF
TRBJ2-7,11,.,TRBV6-1,once,TGTGCCAGCCGAAGCTCCTACGAGCAGTACTTC,CASRSSYEQYF
TRBJ2-3,13,.,TRBV6-4,.,TGTGCCAGCAGTTTGGAGGGCGGAGATACGCAGTATTTT,CASSLEGGDTQYF
TRBJ2-7,16,.,TRBV28,.,TGTGCCAGCAGTTTCAGCCTCCGGGAATTGTCCTACGAGCAGTACTTC,CASSFSLRELSYEQYF
TRBJ2-5,15,TRBD2,TRBV14,.,TGTGCCAGCAGCCAGGAGGCGGGAGGAAGAGAGACCCAGTACTTC,CASSQEAGGRETQYF
TRBJ2-5,12,.,TRBV27,few,TGTGCCAGCAGCCGGGACCAAGAGACCCAGTACTTC,CASSRDQETQYF
TRBJ1-2,14,TRBD1,TRBV25-1,.,TGTGCCAGCAGACCTGGGACAGGGTATTCTGGCTACACCTTC,CASRPGTGYSGYTF
TRBJ2-2,16,.,TRBV7-9,.,TGTGCCAGCAGCCGCCTCAGGGGAGGTGACACCGGGGAGCTGTTTTTT,CASSRLRGGDTGELFF
TRBJ1-1,13,.,TRBV5-1,.,TGCGCCAGCACCGATTTGTCGGAGCCTGAAGCTTTCTTT,CASTDLSEPEAFF
TRBJ2-7,15,.,TRBV11-3,once,TGTGCCAGCAGCTTAGTCCGGCGGAGCGACTACGAGCAGTACTTC,CASSLVRRSDYEQYF
TRBJ2-1,15,TRBD2,TRBV6-4,few,TGTGCCAGCAGTGACTCGGCGGGAGGGCCTAATGAGCAGTTCTTC,CASSDSAGGPNEQFF
TRBJ2-3,15,TRBD2,TRBV5-4,few,TGTGCCAGCAGCTTAAGCGGGAGGGCCTCGGATACGCAGTATTTT,CASSLSGRASDTQYF
TRBJ2-7,15,TRBD1,TRBV13,.,TGTGCCAGCAGCCCGCCCGGACAGGCTAACTACGAGCAGTACTTC,CASSPPGQANYEQYF
TRBJ2-1,15,.,TRBV4-1,.,TGCGCCAGCAGCCAAGAGGGGCCTAGATACAATGAGCAGTTCTTC,CASSQEGPRYNEQFF
TRBJ2-3,15,.,TRBV6-5,few,TGTGCCAGCAGTTACGGTCAGGGTAGGACAGATACGCAGTATTTT,CASSYGQGRTDTQYF
TRBJ1-1,14,.,TRBV12-5,few,TGTGCTAGTGGTTTGGTACCGAGCGTTACTGAAGCTTTCTTT,CASGLVPSVTEAFF
TRBJ2-6,20,TRBD1,TRBV23-1,once,TGCGCCAGCAGTCAATCCCAGACAGGGTCGAGGGGCTCTGGGGCCAACGTCCTGACTTTC,CASSQSQTGSRGSGANVLTF
TRBJ2-1,13,.,TRBV5-4,.,TGTGCCAGCAGCTTGAGGGTAGCCGGCGAGCAGTTCTTC,CASSLRVAGEQFF
TRBJ2-5,12,.,TRBV10-2,.,TGCGCCAGCAGCCCGACATACGAGACCCAGTACTTC,CASSPTYETQYF
TRBJ2-7,14,TRBD1,TRBV4-1,few,TGCGCCAGCAGCCAATATGACAGGGACTACGAGCAGTACTTC,CASSQYDRDYEQYF
TRBJ1-5,13,TRBD1,TRBV6-1,.,TGTGCCAGCAGTGCAGGGGGATATCAGCCCCAGCATTTT,CASSAGGYQPQHF
TRBJ2-7,16,TRBD1,TRBV13,.,TGTGCCAGCAGCTTAGCCCCAGGACAGGGCACCTACGAGCAGTACTTC,CASSLAPGQGTYEQYF
TRBJ1-2,14,TRBD1,TRBV5-6,.,TGTGCCAGCAGCTTGGGGACAGGGGTTGGCGGCTACACCTTC,CASSLGTGVGGYTF
TRBJ2-5,13,.,TRBV7-6,.,TGTGCCAGCAGCCTACTTACCAAAGAGACCCAGTACTTC,CASSLLTKETQYF
TRBJ2-7,15,.,TRBV11-2,once,TGTGCCAGCAGCTTAGTATCGAAAGCGCCCTACGAGCAGTACTTC,CASSLVSKAPYEQYF